This is a list of T cell receptor beta chains from one sample in a study of cytomegalovirus exposure and HLA in healthy donors. The repertoire was sequenced with immunoSEQ multiplex PCR; TCRdb's copy has only in-frame clones and lacks some. The table lists approximately 150,000 clones, roughly 80% of them singletons, with around 15% in the top ten. The sample consisted of PBMCs. Receptor source: a woman aged 40-49 years in good health and CMV-seronegative. Both conserved end residues are part of each CDR3. D genes are given only for firm matches. Not all rows give a size; the values are once, few, many and, for expanded clones, a class.

j_call,clone_size,cdr3_length,d_call,v_call,cdr3_aa,cdr3_nt
TRBJ1-2,-,16,TRBD1,TRBV7-3,CASSLTRTGDPSGYTF,TGTGCCAGCAGCTTAACGCGGACAGGGGACCCTAGTGGCTACACCTTC
TRBJ1-2,-,12,-,TRBV7-9,CSSSLSDYGYTF,TGTTCCAGCAGCCTCAGTGACTATGGCTACACCTTC
TRBJ2-1,-,13,-,TRBV6-6,CASSYSSQVEQFF,TGTGCCAGCAGTTACTCGAGTCAGGTGGAGCAGTTCTTC
TRBJ1-1,-,13,-,TRBV28,CASEQGDNTEAFF,TGTGCCAGCGAACAGGGCGACAACACTGAAGCTTTCTTT
TRBJ2-7,-,15,-,TRBV10-1,CASSLIAPTSYEQYF,TGCGCCAGCAGTTTAATAGCGCCTACCTCCTACGAGCAGTACTTC
TRBJ2-7,-,14,-,TRBV11-3,CASSSGHSSYEQYF,TGTGCCAGCAGCTCGGGACATAGCTCCTACGAGCAGTACTTC
TRBJ2-3,-,14,TRBD1,TRBV4-1,CASSPGQASDTQYF,TGCGCCAGCAGCCCGGGACAGGCGTCAGATACGCAGTATTTT
TRBJ1-4,-,14,-,TRBV28,CAIGRTGGNEKLFF,TGTGCCATCGGGAGGACGGGAGGCAATGAAAAACTGTTTTTT
TRBJ2-1,-,13,-,TRBV19,CASSKTVYNEQFF,TGTGCCAGTAGTAAGACTGTTTACAATGAGCAGTTCTTC
TRBJ2-1,-,19,-,TRBV27,CASSWGAGVRRETYNEQFF,TGTGCCAGCAGTTGGGGGGCGGGGGTGCGGCGGGAGACGTACAATGAGCAGTTCTTC
TRBJ2-2,-,16,TRBD1,TRBV4-1,CASSQGGQPNTGELFF,TGCGCCAGCAGCCAAGGGGGACAGCCGAACACCGGGGAGCTGTTTTTT
TRBJ2-5,few,13,TRBD2,TRBV15,CATSPGGDETQYF,TGTGCCACCAGCCCGGGGGGGGACGAGACCCAGTACTTC
TRBJ1-1,-,11,-,TRBV5-1,CASHQGVRAFF,TGCGCCAGCCATCAAGGGGTAAGAGCTTTCTTT
TRBJ1-1,-,11,-,TRBV5-5,CASSFEVVNFF,TGTGCCAGCAGCTTCGAGGTGGTCAATTTCTTT
TRBJ2-7,-,15,-,TRBV28,CASRSGQYTAYEQYF,TGTGCCAGCAGATCCGGACAGTACACCGCCTACGAGCAGTACTTC
TRBJ2-1,once,14,TRBD2,TRBV7-3,CASSLLAGVDEQFF,TGTGCCAGCAGCTTGCTAGCGGGAGTCGATGAGCAGTTCTTC
TRBJ1-5,-,15,-,TRBV19,CASSRGGYSNQPQHF,TGTGCCAGTAGTAGGGGGGGTTATAGCAATCAGCCCCAGCATTTT
TRBJ1-1,-,17,-,TRBV7-9,CASSLGRTRWEGTEAFF,TGTGCCAGCAGCTTAGGTCGGACTCGCTGGGAGGGCACTGAAGCTTTCTTT
TRBJ1-5,-,15,TRBD1,TRBV19,CASAAPGQINQPQHF,TGTGCCAGTGCTGCTCCGGGACAGATCAATCAGCCCCAGCATTTT
TRBJ1-6,-,13,TRBD1,TRBV13,CASGTGVNSPLHF,TGTGCCAGCGGGACAGGGGTTAATTCACCCCTCCACTTT
TRBJ2-7,-,15,-,TRBV7-9,CASSSTGMGVYEQYF,TGTGCCAGCAGCTCCACAGGGATGGGAGTCTACGAGCAGTACTTC
TRBJ2-7,-,15,-,TRBV5-6,CASSLRLRQASEQYF,TGTGCCAGCAGCTTGAGGCTGCGACAGGCGTCCGAGCAGTACTTC
TRBJ2-7,-,12,-,TRBV25-1,CASRDSLYEQYF,TGTGCCAGCAGGGACTCCCTCTACGAGCAGTACTTC
TRBJ1-2,once,14,TRBD1,TRBV11-3,CASSLDQGEDGYTF,TGTGCCAGCAGCTTGGATCAGGGGGAGGATGGCTACACCTTC
TRBJ2-3,-,16,TRBD2,TRBV28,CASSLPSGSRTDTQYF,TGTGCCAGCAGTTTACCTAGCGGGAGTCGCACAGATACGCAGTATTTT
TRBJ1-1,-,16,-,TRBV30,CAWRRGALRTDTEAFF,TGTGCCTGGAGACGTGGGGCGCTGAGGACGGACACTGAAGCTTTCTTT
TRBJ2-7,-,14,TRBD1,TRBV11-1,CASSTGTGAYEQYF,TGTGCCAGCAGCACCGGGACAGGGGCCTACGAGCAGTACTTC
TRBJ2-3,few,12,-,TRBV11-2,CASSSPTDTQYF,TGTGCCAGCAGCTCTCCCACAGATACGCAGTATTTT
TRBJ1-2,-,14,-,TRBV27,CASSYAGGTYGYTF,TGTGCCAGCAGTTACGCCGGGGGAACCTATGGCTACACCTTC
TRBJ2-7,-,15,TRBD2,TRBV19,CASSIEAGVPYEQYF,TGTGCCAGTAGTATCGAGGCGGGAGTACCCTACGAGCAGTACTTC
TRBJ1-1,-,17,-,TRBV18,CASSPREGQKRNTEAFF,TGTGCCAGCTCACCAAGGGAGGGACAAAAGAGAAACACTGAAGCTTTCTTT
TRBJ2-5,-,15,TRBD1,TRBV18,CASSLGTGSQETQYF,TGTGCCAGCTCCCTCGGGACAGGGTCACAAGAGACCCAGTACTTC
TRBJ2-3,-,16,-,TRBV7-9,CSSSPRTVETSDTQYF,TGTTCCAGCAGCCCCCGGACAGTAGAAACGTCAGATACGCAGTATTTT
TRBJ2-1,-,20,TRBD2,TRBV7-8,CASSLIVLAGVPSSYNEQFF,TGTGCCAGCAGCTTAATAGTTCTAGCGGGAGTACCGAGCTCCTACAATGAGCAGTTCTTC
TRBJ1-1,-,13,-,TRBV7-6,CASSSLHATEAFF,TGTGCCAGCAGCTCCCTCCATGCGACTGAAGCTTTCTTT
TRBJ2-6,-,18,TRBD1,TRBV10-2,CASSDLQGAGSGANVLTF,TGCGCCAGCAGTGACCTACAGGGGGCGGGCTCTGGGGCCAACGTCCTGACTTTC
TRBJ2-3,-,15,TRBD1,TRBV5-4,CASSLGGDRADTQYF,TGTGCCAGCAGCTTGGGTGGGGACAGGGCAGATACGCAGTATTTT
TRBJ2-1,-,15,TRBD2,TRBV15,CATTPGLADYNEQFF,TGTGCCACCACTCCAGGACTAGCGGACTACAATGAGCAGTTCTTC
TRBJ2-1,-,13,-,TRBV27,CASRRQPYNEQFF,TGTGCCAGCCGGAGACAGCCCTACAATGAGCAGTTCTTC
TRBJ2-7,-,13,-,TRBV30,CAWSVELGSEQYF,TGTGCCTGGAGTGTGGAGCTCGGGAGCGAGCAGTACTTC
TRBJ2-1,-,14,TRBD1,TRBV7-3,CASSSTDRAHEQFF,TGTGCCAGCAGCTCAACCGACAGGGCCCATGAGCAGTTCTTC
TRBJ2-4,-,13,TRBD2,TRBV5-1,CASRPAGGPCQYF,TGCGCCAGCAGGCCAGCGGGGGGGCCGTGTCAGTACTTC
TRBJ1-3,once,14,-,TRBV9,CASSVGQIGNTIYF,TGTGCCAGCAGCGTAGGACAGATTGGAAACACCATATATTTT
TRBJ2-3,-,16,TRBD2,TRBV7-9,CASSQTSGKSTDTQYF,TGTGCCAGCAGCCAAACTAGCGGAAAAAGCACAGATACGCAGTATTTT
TRBJ1-1,-,14,-,TRBV7-9,CASSLEGPGTEAFF,TGTGCCAGCAGCTTAGAAGGCCCGGGCACTGAAGCTTTCTTT
TRBJ1-1,-,19,-,TRBV21-1,CASYHFNLDRVRLNTEAFF,TGTGCCAGCTATCACTTTAATCTCGACAGGGTACGATTGAACACTGAAGCTTTCTTT
TRBJ2-1,-,17,TRBD2,TRBV5-1,CASSMGVGLAGHNEQFF,TGCGCCAGCAGCATGGGCGTGGGACTAGCGGGTCACAATGAGCAGTTCTTC
TRBJ2-1,-,14,TRBD2,TRBV11-3,CASSPTSGGNEQFF,TGTGCCAGCAGCCCTACTAGCGGGGGGAATGAGCAGTTCTTC
TRBJ2-7,-,14,TRBD1,TRBV6-5,CASSGQGAPYEQYF,TGTGCCAGCAGCGGGCAGGGGGCTCCCTACGAGCAGTACTTC
TRBJ2-1,-,14,-,TRBV6-5,CASRQRAENNEQFF,TGTGCCAGCAGGCAACGAGCGGAGAACAATGAGCAGTTCTTC
TRBJ2-4,-,16,TRBD1,TRBV28,CASSPTGGLAKNIQYF,TGTGCCAGCAGCCCTACAGGGGGCCTTGCCAAAAACATTCAGTACTTC
TRBJ1-5,-,14,-,TRBV28,CASSLSAQAQPQHF,TGTGCCAGCAGTTTATCGGCGCAGGCTCAGCCCCAGCATTTT
TRBJ2-1,many,13,-,TRBV6-4,CASSDDQVDEQFF,TGTGCCAGCAGTGACGACCAGGTAGATGAGCAGTTCTTC
TRBJ1-3,-,18,TRBD1,TRBV7-8,CASSAHRRQGSAGNTIYF,TGTGCCAGCAGCGCTCACCGGAGACAGGGTTCCGCTGGAAACACCATATATTTT
TRBJ2-7,-,14,TRBD2,TRBV7-3,CASSLTGLASEQYF,TGTGCCAGCAGCTTAACCGGACTAGCGAGCGAGCAGTACTTC
TRBJ1-5,-,16,-,TRBV28,CASSLRQGGSNQPQHF,TGTGCCAGCAGTTTACGGCAGGGCGGAAGCAATCAGCCCCAGCATTTT
TRBJ1-2,-,15,TRBD1,TRBV10-3,CAISENDRDVDGYTF,TGTGCCATCAGTGAGAACGACAGGGACGTAGATGGCTACACCTTC
TRBJ2-1,-,14,-,TRBV7-3,CASSLVPGNNEQFF,TGTGCCAGCAGCTTAGTACCAGGGAACAATGAGCAGTTCTTC
TRBJ1-5,-,13,-,TRBV18,CASSPGVNQPQHF,TGTGCCAGCTCACCCGGTGTCAATCAGCCCCAGCATTTT